The entry below describes one T cell receptor beta chain. Its antigen specificity is not known. Base qualities were left out, and no much larger clone turns up one base away. These data are taken from a study of blood T cell repertoires in COVID-19 (dated by TCRdb to about 2020). About the full investigation: Collaborator samples came from the United States, Italy and Spain and covered acute and convalescent phases of COVID-19. The prospective study material was composed of cDNA or gDNA derived from T cells, B-cell-depleted T cells, or PBMCs. Deeply sampled blood TCRbeta repertoires from subjects exposed to, actively infected with, or recovered from COVID-19 were included in the dataset. The repertoires were released in a freely available public database intended as a resource for research on the immune response to SARS-CoV-2. The samples were drawn from the first 160 participants of the ongoing ImmuneRACE study and from under 1,500 subjects provided by 6 global collaborators. Nearly every sample came with metadata listing a de-identified subject ID, COVID-19 status, age in years and sex. Where HLA class I and class II types were available, the types were taken from metadata supplied by the sample provider, not from assay-based typing.

General study outcomes and caveats: How much clinical and demographic metadata was included differed by source and by participant, and the metadata was provided uncurated.

The immunoSEQ Assay, a bias-controlled multiplex PCR, was used to amplify TCRbeta CDR3 regions from genomic DNA. The original methods were these. The number of nucleated cells in each sample was estimated by amplification of reference gene primers within the assay. To quantify the absolute abundance of each unique TCRbeta CDR3 rearrangement, sequence reads were collapsed and filtered. For each sample, productive Simpson clonality was calculated by taking the square root of Simpson's diversity index across productive rearrangements. TCRdb retrieved this table from immuneACCESS and kept in-frame rearrangements only. Not all clones are present; in checked studies, unresolved V genes account for under half, and no reason is known for the remainder. V and J calls and clone size are as listed in that table; D and trimming were resolved from the DNA. The sample includes 100,000 or so clones, with roughly four fifths observed a single time. Of the sample, 20% to 25% falls within the top ten clones.

CDR1 and CDR2 are read off the germline V gene (reference sequence) as LGHDT and YNNKEL. There are 12 amino acids in the CDR3, from cysteine to phenylalanine inclusive. Only the CDR3 DNA is retained, 36 bases long and in frame from the first base. Trimming costs V 2 bases and J 5 bases, and their ends lie 7 bases apart. The collaborating institutions used their own protocols to collect whole blood in K2EDTA tubes. For TCRbeta analysis, collaborators shipped samples in one of three forms: frozen whole blood, isolated PBMCs, or DNA extracted from either of those sample types. This clonotype was sampled from a man aged 70 or older with active or convalescent COVID-19. Rearrangement joined TRBV3-1 (or the pseudogene TRBV3-2) to TRBJ2-7, with the D gene too uncertain to name. Sequencing was carried out using peripheral blood. The nucleotide sequence is TGTGCCAGCAGCCAATTAAGCCACGAGCAGTACTTC. This codes for CASSQLSHEQYF.